The 22 T cell receptor beta chains listed next were all sequenced from one sample in a study of cytomegalovirus exposure and HLA in healthy donors. PCR primers comprised 60 Vbeta and 13 Jbeta primers. Generated by immunoSEQ multiplex PCR, the TCRdb table keeps only in-frame clones and is missing some. The sample includes 160,000 or so clones, around 80% of them seen just once. Input material: PBMCs. These TCRs come from a woman aged 45 to 65 in good health and CMV-seronegative.

The chain combines TRBV11-3 with TRBJ2-7, with a weak D call TRBD1 (6 bases). Trimming left V 5 bases short and J 0 bases short, with 11 bases between. Germline V lookup: CDR1 SGHNT, CDR2 YENEEA. This CDR3 has 14 amino acids. CDR3 nucleotide sequence: TGTGCCAGCAGCCCCTCAGGGGCCTCCTACGAGCAGTACTTC. It codes for CASSPSGASYEQYF.

This clone occurred a few times. The CDR3 DNA reads TGTGCCAGCAGCTTAACTCCGACAGGGGTTAATGAAAAACTGTTTTTT. This sequence encodes CASSLTPTGVNEKLFF. The chain uses TRBV7-9 and TRBJ1-4; TRBD1 matches 8 bases. The junction had 6 bases not matched to a gene; V was cut back by 2 bases and J by 4 bases. The germline V gene encodes CDR1 SEHNR and CDR2 FQNEAQ (reference sequence). The CDR3 runs 16 residues.

V is TRBV4-1 and J is TRBJ1-2, with 7 bases that match TRBD1. Germline trimming cut 1 base from V and 0 bases from J; bases unmatched to any gene: 2. The CDR3 length is 15 residues. The germline V gene encodes CDR1 MGHRA and CDR2 YSYEKL. The CDR3, as DNA: TGCGCCAGCAGCCAAGGACAGGGAACTAACTATGGCTACACCTTC. Amino acids: CASSQGQGTNYGYTF.

The rearrangement links TRBV5-6 to TRBJ1-3; D gene unclear. Trimming removed 1 base from V and 6 bases from J, with 8 bases in between. CDR1 and CDR2 (germline): SGHDT, YYEEEE. This CDR3 comprises 13 residues. The CDR3 is CASSLRGLNTIYF. In nucleotides, the CDR3 is TGTGCCAGCAGCTTGCGCGGGTTAAACACCATATATTTT.

This chain joins TRBV15 and TRBJ2-3, with 7 bases that match TRBD2. The CDR3 runs 15 residues. Germline CDR1 LNHNV, CDR2 YYDKDF (reference sequence). V was pared by 3 bases and J by 4 bases, with 7 bases of the junction left unmatched. The DNA of the CDR3 is TGTGCCACCAGCAGCCGGGGAGGGAGTGCAGATACGCAGTATTTT. This gives the protein CATSSRGGSADTQYF.

The chain couples TRBV19 to TRBJ2-1; weak D call: TRBD1 (6 bases). Germline CDR1 reads LNHDA; CDR2 reads SQIVND (reference sequence). The V end was cut by 3 bases, the J end by 3 bases, with 9 bases between. This CDR3 region has 14 residues. The CDR3: CASSIGQLYNEQFF. The CDR3 bases are TGTGCCAGTAGTATTGGACAGCTCTACAATGAGCAGTTCTTC.

CDR3 loop: CATSRELAGVGELFF. For the CDR3, the DNA is TGTGCCACCAGCAGAGAACTAGCGGGAGTCGGGGAGCTGTTTTTT. The chain has TRBV15 and TRBJ2-2; 11 bases fit TRBD2. Trimming removed 0 bases from V and 7 bases from J; junction bases left unmatched: 1. The CDR3 consists of 15 residues. Germline V gene sequence: CDR1 LNHNV, CDR2 YYDKDF (reference sequence).

The chain employs TRBV27 and TRBJ2-1; the D gene is possibly TRBD2 (7 bases). Trimming took 4 bases from V and 14 from J, leaving 15 bases between them. The germline V gene encodes CDR1 MNHEY and CDR2 SMNVEV (reference sequence). The CDR3 sequence is 12 residues long. CDR3 residues: CASSWGRGEEFF. The CDR3 DNA follows: TGTGCCAGCAGTTGGGGGAGGGGGGAGGAGTTCTTC.

The V gene is TRBV11-2, the J gene TRBJ2-4, with D possibly being TRBD2 (6 bases). Trimming cost V 6 bases and J 0 bases, with 21 bases left between them. The CDR3 is 18 amino acids. Germline loops: CDR1 SGHAT, CDR2 FQNNGV. CDR3 sequence: CASSSRGRGSLAKNIQYF. The CDR3 DNA is TGTGCCAGCAGTTCTAGAGGGCGGGGCAGTCTAGCCAAAAACATTCAGTACTTC.

The chain carries TRBV7-9 and TRBJ2-7, with 9 positions matching TRBD1. Unmatched junction bases numbered 11, after V lost 1 base and J lost 1 base. The CDR3 has 18 amino acids. Germline CDR1 SEHNR, CDR2 FQNEAQ (reference sequence). The CDR3 sequence: CASSLDYSLTGGSYEQYF. The CDR3 DNA reads TGTGCCAGCAGCTTAGATTATAGTTTGACAGGGGGTTCCTACGAGCAGTACTTC.

The chain employs TRBV28 and TRBJ1-5; TRBD1 agrees at 7 bases. Germline CDR1 MDHEN, CDR2 SYDVKM. The CDR3 totals 17 residues. Unmatched junction bases numbered 7, after V lost 0 bases and J lost 2 bases. The CDR3 sequence is CASSLWEQGVGNQPQHF. As DNA, the CDR3 is TGTGCCAGCAGTTTATGGGAGCAGGGGGTCGGCAATCAGCCCCAGCATTTT. Full variable domain (outside the CDR3, taken from reference TRBV28 and TRBJ1-5): DVKVTQSSRYLVKRTGEKVFLECVQDMDHENMFWYRQDPGLGLRLIYFSYDVKMKEKGDIPEGYSVSREKKERFSLILESASTNQTSMYLCASSLWEQGVGNQPQHFGDGTRLSIL.

CDR3 loop: CAWSVRAYGITGELFF. CDR3 DNA: TGTGCCTGGAGTGTAAGGGCTTACGGGATCACCGGGGAGCTGTTTTTT. The chain carries TRBV30 and TRBJ2-2; TRBD2 is a possible D gene (5 bases). This CDR3 has 16 residues. Trimming left V 0 bases short and J 4 bases short, with 15 bases between. Germline V CDR1 and CDR2: GTSNPN, SVGIG (reference sequence).

V is TRBV18 and J is TRBJ1-2; 12 nucleotides line up with TRBD1. Looked up from germline, CDR1 is KGHSH and CDR2 is LQKENI. This CDR3 region has 14 residues. The trim removed 3 bases at V and 7 bases at J, leaving 3 bases unmatched. CDR3: CASSPGQGAFGYTF. DNA of the CDR3: TGTGCCAGCTCACCGGGACAGGGGGCTTTTGGCTACACCTTC. The whole variable domain, filled in from reference TRBV18 and TRBJ1-2, reads NAGVMQNPRHLVRRRGQEARLRCSPMKGHSHVYWYRQLPEEGLKFMVYLQKENIIDESGMPKERFSAEFPKEGPSILRIQQVVRGDSAAYFCASSPGQGAFGYTFGSGTRLTVV.

V is TRBV18 and J is TRBJ1-1, with D perhaps TRBD1 (6 bases). V shed 2 bases and J shed 1 base, with 11 bases lying between them. The CDR3 loop spans 15 amino acids. Looked up from germline, CDR1 is KGHSH and CDR2 is LQKENI. CDR3 loop: CASSPTGQTNTEAFF. CDR3 sequence (DNA): TGTGCCAGCTCACCAACCGGACAGACGAACACTGAAGCTTTCTTT.

V usage is TRBV13 and J usage is TRBJ2-7, with 8 bases that match TRBD1. Germline lookup yields CDR1 PRHDT and CDR2 FYEKMQ (reference sequence). The CDR3 extends over 14 amino acids. V lost 5 bases to trimming and J lost 4 bases; unmatched junction nucleotides: 7. CDR3 DNA sequence: TGTGCCAGCAGCCAAGGGACAGGACCATACGAGCAGTACTTC. Encoded protein: CASSQGTGPYEQYF.

The table lists this clone with a count of one. The chain is built from TRBV27 and TRBJ2-3; TRBD2 agrees at 9 bases. After removal of 4 bases from V and 1 base from J, the junction contained 3 bases not matched to a gene. The CDR3 contains 15 residues. From germline, CDR1 is MNHEY and CDR2 SMNVEV (reference sequence). CDR3 DNA sequence: TGTGCCAGCAGTTCCAGACTAGCGGGCACAGATACGCAGTATTTT. Its translation: CASSSRLAGTDTQYF.

This clone was counted once. Germline and junction disagree at one end, which may indicate a read error. The chain has TRBV7-9 and TRBJ2-5; D might be TRBD2 (6 bases). The V gene's germline CDR1 is SEHNR and CDR2 FQNEAQ (reference sequence). The CDR3 spans 14 residues. DNA for the CDR3: TGTTCCAGCAGCCCAACTGGGGGGAAAGAGACCCAGTACTTC. It translates to CSSSPTGGKETQYF. Full variable domain (outside the CDR3, taken from reference TRBV7-9 and TRBJ2-5): DTGVSQNPRHKITKRGQNVTFRCDPISEHNRLYWYRQTLGQGPEFLTYFQNEAQLEKSRLLSDRFSAERPKGSFSTLEIQRTEQGDSAMYLCSSSPTGGKETQYFGPGTRLLVL.

CDR3 sequence: CASSEGGQGLGELFF. The CDR3 bases are TGTGCCAGCAGTGAAGGGGGACAGGGGCTCGGGGAGCTGTTTTTT. This chain links TRBV25-1 with TRBJ2-2, with 10 bases matching TRBD1. V gave up 2 bases and J gave up 7 bases; unmatched junction bases: 4. CDR3 length: 15 amino acids. Germline-derived CDR1 and CDR2 are MGHDK and SYGVNS.

The chain uses TRBV9 and TRBJ2-2; D possibly corresponds to TRBD1 (6 bases). V dropped 0 bases and J dropped 1 base, with 10 bases sitting between them. This CDR3 region has 16 residues. Germline V CDR1 and CDR2: SGDLS, YYNGEE. CDR3 DNA: TGTGCCAGCAGCGTAGAGCGGACAGAGAACACCGGGGAGCTGTTTTTT. As protein: CASSVERTENTGELFF. Full variable domain (remainder filled in from reference TRBV9 and TRBJ2-2): DSGVTQTPKHLITATGQRVTLRCSPRSGDLSVYWYQQSLDQGLQFLIQYYNGEERAKGNILERFSAQQFPDLHSELNLSSLELGDSALYFCASSVERTENTGELFFGEGSRLTVL.

The genes are TRBV7-3 and TRBJ1-2; no definite D call. This CDR3 spans 13 amino acids. From germline, CDR1 is SGHTA and CDR2 FQGTGA. V lost 2 bases and J 4 bases, leaving 8 bases between the germline ends. Here the CDR3 DNA reads TGTGCCAGCAGCTTAGAGCGCACCTATGGCTACACCTTC. Protein: CASSLERTYGYTF.

The CDR3 is CASSAIQGGPYEQYF. The CDR3 DNA follows: TGTGCCAGCAGTGCCATACAGGGGGGCCCCTACGAGCAGTACTTC. The chain couples TRBV6-1 to TRBJ2-7; 8 bases are shared with TRBD1. The CDR3 is 15 residues long. The germline CDR1 and CDR2 sequences are MNHNS and SASEGT. J lost 2 bases, V lost 4 bases, and 7 bases had no gene match.

The chain employs TRBV4-1 and TRBJ2-2; D is ambiguous. V shed 3 bases and J shed 7 bases, with 12 bases lying between them. Germline-derived CDR1 and CDR2 are MGHRA and YSYEKL. The CDR3 consists of 14 residues. CDR3 nucleotides: TGCGCCAGCAGCCAGCCTCGAGCCCGCGGGGAGCTGTTTTTT. The encoded protein is CASSQPRARGELFF.